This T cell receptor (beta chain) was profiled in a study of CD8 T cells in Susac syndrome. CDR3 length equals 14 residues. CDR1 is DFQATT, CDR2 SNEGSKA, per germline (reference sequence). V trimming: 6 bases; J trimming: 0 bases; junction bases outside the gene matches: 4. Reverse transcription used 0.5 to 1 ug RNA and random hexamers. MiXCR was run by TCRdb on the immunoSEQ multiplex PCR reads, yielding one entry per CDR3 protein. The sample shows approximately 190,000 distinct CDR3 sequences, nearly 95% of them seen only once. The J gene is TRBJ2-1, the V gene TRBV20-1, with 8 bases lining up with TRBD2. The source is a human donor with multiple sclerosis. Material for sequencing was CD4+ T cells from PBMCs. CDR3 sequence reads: CSAGAGGSYNEQFF. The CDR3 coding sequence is TGCAGTGCCGGGGCGGGGGGCTCCTACAATGAGCAGTTCTTC.